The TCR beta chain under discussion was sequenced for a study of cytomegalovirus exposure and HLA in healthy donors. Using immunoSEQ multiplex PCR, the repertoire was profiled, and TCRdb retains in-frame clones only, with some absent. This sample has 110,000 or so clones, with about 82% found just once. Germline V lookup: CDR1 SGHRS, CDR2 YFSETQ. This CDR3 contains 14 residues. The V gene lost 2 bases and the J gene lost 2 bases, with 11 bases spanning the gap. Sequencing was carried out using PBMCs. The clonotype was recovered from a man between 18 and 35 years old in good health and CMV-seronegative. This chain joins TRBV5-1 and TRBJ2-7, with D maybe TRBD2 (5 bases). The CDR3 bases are TGCGCCAGCAGCTTTCGGGAAATCCCCTACGAGCAGTACTTC. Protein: CASSFREIPYEQYF.